These 8 T cell receptor beta chains came from one sample sequenced in a study of T cells after yellow fever vaccination. Each CDR3 protein is one row after TCRdb ran MiXCR on the 5' RACE reads. The sample comprises hundreds of thousands of distinct CDR3 sequences, approximately 13% of which are singletons, and about an eighth rests with the top ten. The source material was PBMCs, sampled on the day of the yellow fever booster vaccination. All receptors come from a man in his thirties or forties who received the YFV17D yellow fever vaccine.

This clonotype was detected only a few times. This rearrangement joins TRBV20-1 to TRBJ1-3; D might be TRBD1 (5 bases). V lost 0 bases and J 9 bases, leaving 21 bases between the germline ends. Germline CDR1 and CDR2: DFQATT and SNEGSKA (reference sequence). This CDR3 has 16 residues. The CDR3 DNA follows: TGCAGTGCTAGAGATTGGGCGGCCCACCCTGGGGCCACCATATATTTT. Residues: CSARDWAAHPGATIYF.

This CDR3 is CASSATKIGTGRTQETQYF. DNA for the CDR3: TGTGCCAGCAGTGCCACCAAAATCGGGACAGGCAGAACGCAAGAGACCCAGTACTTC. This chain links TRBV2 with TRBJ2-5; 8 positions match TRBD1. The CDR3 is 19 residues long. CDR1 SNHLY and CDR2 FYNNEI come from the germline V gene. Trimming at V came to 4 bases and at J to 2 bases, leaving 18 bases not matched to a gene.

This chain uses TRBV9 with TRBJ2-1; TRBD2 aligns across 10 bases. Germline V gene lookup returns CDR1 SGDLS and CDR2 YYNGEE. This CDR3 region has 18 residues. V shed 2 bases and J 4 bases; nucleotides not matched to a gene: 12. This chain's CDR3 is CASSVKFSSGSGYNEQFF. The CDR3 DNA reads TGTGCCAGCAGCGTGAAGTTCTCTAGCGGGAGTGGTTACAATGAGCAGTTCTTC.

The rearrangement uses TRBV11-2 and TRBJ2-5; unclear D gene. V shed 1 base and J shed 7 bases, with 13 bases lying between them. The germline gives CDR1 SGHAT, CDR2 FQNNGV. The CDR3 runs to 14 residues. The CDR3 region has the DNA TGTGCCAGCAGCTTAGGGGTCTACTCCAGGACCCAGTACTTC. Translating it yields CASSLGVYSRTQYF.

The chain is built from TRBV5-6 and TRBJ2-5; 10 nucleotides agree with TRBD2. Germline CDR1 is SGHDT and CDR2 is YYEEEE. Unmatched junction bases numbered 6, after V lost 4 bases and J lost 6 bases. CDR3 length: 14 residues. The CDR3 DNA follows: TGTGCCAGCAGCCTTAGCGGGGGGAGAAAGACCCAGTACTTC. It specifies CASSLSGGRKTQYF. The full variable domain, with the rest looked up from reference TRBV5-6 and TRBJ2-5, is DAGVTQSPTHLIKTRGQQVTLRCSPKSGHDTVSWYQQALGQGPQFIFQYYEEEERQRGNFPDRFSGHQFPNYSSELNVNALLLGDSALYLCASSLSGGRKTQYFGPGTRLLVL.

On this clonotype itself: One end of the junction varies from germline; a read error may be responsible. The gene calls are TRBV29-1 and TRBJ2-7; 10 bases are shared with TRBD2. Germline V gene lookup returns CDR1 SQVTM and CDR2 ANQGSEA. The CDR3 length is 13 residues. The CDR3 region has the DNA TGCAGCGTTGTGGCTAGCGGGAGCTACGACCAGTACTTC. This encodes CSVVASGSYDQYF.

The chain is built from TRBV19 and TRBJ1-2; tentatively, D is TRBD1 (5 bases). Germline V lookup: CDR1 LNHDA, CDR2 SQIVND (reference sequence). Trimming pared 4 bases from V and 2 bases from J, leaving 11 bases between. This CDR3 has 14 residues. DNA for the CDR3: TGTGCCAGTAGTACCCTCCAGGGCAACTATGGCTACACCTTC. Translated: CASSTLQGNYGYTF.

This clonotype was seen only a few times. J is TRBJ1-2 and V is TRBV6-2 or TRBV6-3; D is possibly TRBD1 (5 bases). Trimming shortened V by 5 bases and J by 5 bases, and 9 bases separated the two germline ends. The CDR3 loop spans 12 amino acids. Germline loops: CDR1 MNHEY, CDR2 SVGEGT. CDR3 sequence (DNA): TGTGCCAGCAGTAACGACAGATATGGCTACACCTTC. It translates to CASSNDRYGYTF.